This TCR beta chain was sequenced in a study of monozygotic twins with inflammatory bowel disease (dated by TCRdb to 2018 to 2020). Some background on the complete study: In total, 30 or so monozygotic twin pairs made up the full study: 19 Danish pairs, all IBD-discordant, plus nine German pairs, of which four were IBD-concordant and five were IBD-discordant. The search for disease-associated traits relied mainly on comparing IBD patients with their genetically identical healthy co-twins within discordant pairs. Each individual had, on average, about 151 000 unique TCRalpha sequences and 181 000 unique TCRbeta sequences available for analysis.

Library prep was done by 5' RACE. Each TCR library was prepared from about 3,300 ng of total RNA. For each sample, cDNA synthesis was carried out in eight separate reactions using SMARTScribe reverse transcriptase. During cDNA synthesis, template switching was used to introduce unique molecular identifiers that contained a 6-nucleotide sample barcode. Amplification of TCRalpha and TCRbeta cDNA involved two nested PCRs of 16 and 9 cycles, and each PCR was followed by bead purification. Before amplification, the cDNA was both treated with uracil DNA-glycosylase and purified with the QIAquick PCR purification kit. The second PCR was the step at which Illumina TruSeq-compatible adapters and sample-specific barcodes were added. TapeStation and Qubit were used to check library quality and concentration, and 5 ng of each library went into the pool. The pooled libraries were sequenced with 2 x 100 bp reads and custom sequencing primers on an Illumina HiSeq2500 single-index Rapid Run. The paper's processing steps were these. MiGEC version 1.2.6 was used for UMI-based consensus assembly, which corrected PCR and sequencing errors. V(D)J alignment, clonotype assembly and CDR3 extraction were performed with MiXCR version 2.1.1. Gene usage, clonotype sharing and MAIT/NKT TCR abundance were normalised by analysing the top 1000, 10 000 and 20 000 clonotypes per sample. After downsampling to 27 000 UMIs, diversity was calculated as the inverse Simpson index using the vegan R package. Paired Mann-Whitney U tests on discordant twin pairs were used, with Benjamini-Hochberg multiple-testing correction. TCRdb reprocessed the reads, and each CDR3 protein sequence is entered once, without DNA. Here the V and J calls rest on TCRdb's processing, not on the authors' analysis. The table for this sample lists 150,000 to 200,000 distinct CDR3 sequences. The ten largest clones add up to roughly 2.3% of the sample.

Spanning cysteine to phenylalanine, the CDR3 consists of 16 amino acids. The coding DNA is unavailable. The germline V gene supplies CDR1 KGHSH and CDR2 LQKENI. Comment on this clonotype: Its antigen target is currently unknown.

The study at large found these results: Differing immunosuppressive treatments among patients may have added background noise and inter-individual variability to the repertoires. TCRbeta repertoire diversity, by inverse Simpson index, was decreased in IBD patients compared with their healthy co-twins. The results gave no support for a single strong signal or clonotype linked to IBD. No difference in repertoire similarity was observed between concordant and discordant twins, possibly owing to limited statistical power. Different T cell subtypes could not be distinguished in the analysis. IBD patients shared fewer clonotypes with other individuals than healthy twins did, most markedly in patients showing signs of disease activity.

From each donor, an approximately 2.5 ml peripheral blood sample was collected into PAXgene tubes and kept at -80 degrees C. Without T cell sorting, total RNA was isolated from whole blood using the PAXgene blood miRNA kit on an automated QIAcube. Peripheral blood from monozygotic twin pairs concordant or discordant for inflammatory bowel disease was subjected to deep TCRalpha and TCRbeta repertoire profiling with unique molecular barcoding. Smoking habits were recorded for all twin pairs, with individuals classified as current, former or never smokers. Recombination linked TRBV18 to TRBJ2-7; TCRdb names TRBD1, which stays unverified in the absence of DNA. This clonotype originated in a human donor with ulcerative colitis or Crohn's disease, or a healthy co-twin of an affected twin (not recorded which). The sequencing input was blood. CDR3 loop: CASSLKDKMSSYEQYF.